A selection of T cell receptor beta chains follows, all from one sample in a study of T-cell reconstitution after alpha-beta-depleted transplantation in children. Each CDR3 protein gets one entry after TCRdb re-called the PCR reads with MiXCR. The sample carries roughly 670,000 distinct CDR3 sequences, 13% recorded once. Specimen: PBMCs, collected before TCRalphabeta/CD19-depleted stem cell transplant. All receptors derive from a girl aged 2-9 years with congenital amegakaryocytic thrombocytopenia, due to receive a stem cell transplant. CDR3s include the opening cysteine and the closing phenylalanine or tryptophan. The D gene is left open where the match is weak. Clone size is stated in some rows and not others, as once, few, many or a class when expanded.

clone size	V gene	J gene	D gene	CDR3 protein	CDR3 DNA
many	TRBV5-1	TRBJ2-3	TRBD1	CASSFRDRDLTDTQYF	TGCGCCAGCAGCTTCCGTGACAGGGATCTCACAGATACGCAGTATTTT
many	TRBV5-1	TRBJ2-1	-	CASTSGTHYNEQFF	TGCGCCAGCACCTCAGGGACGCATTACAATGAGCAGTTCTTC
many	TRBV20-1	TRBJ2-1	TRBD2	CSARAGTSSYNEQFF	TGCAGTGCTCGCGCCGGGACTAGCTCCTACAATGAGCAGTTCTTC
-	TRBV5-6	TRBJ1-1	-	CASSLVRKMNTEAFF	TGTGCCAGCAGCTTGGTACGGAAAATGAACACTGAAGCTTTCTTT
many	TRBV29-1	TRBJ2-5	TRBD2	CSVEDWLAAQETQYF	TGCAGCGTTGAAGATTGGCTAGCGGCCCAAGAGACCCAGTACTTC
few	TRBV5-6	TRBJ2-5	-	CASSSATQPGLDQETQYF	TGTGCCAGCAGCTCAGCCACACAGCCGGGACTTGACCAAGAGACCCAGTACTTC
few	TRBV20-1	TRBJ1-2	TRBD1	CSAIGQGAHGYTF	TGCAGTGCTATAGGACAGGGGGCGCATGGCTACACCTTC
many	TRBV20-1	TRBJ1-4	-	CSARASYNEKLFF	TGCAGTGCTAGAGCGTCTTATAATGAAAAACTGTTTTTT
-	TRBV9	TRBJ2-7	-	CASSVEAGSVYEQYF	TGTGCCAGCAGCGTAGAGGCAGGGAGTGTATACGAGCAGTACTTC
-	TRBV5-1	TRBJ2-1	-	CASSFYGTYDNEQSF	TGCGCCAGCAGCTTTTATGGGACCTACGACAATGAGCAGTCCTTC